This T cell receptor beta chain derives from a study of shared clonotypes between healthy human individuals. Turning to the study itself: Donors, aged 18 to 49, were two women and a few men.

This clone was recorded only once. Antigen specificity is unknown. The junction departs from germline at one end; a sequencing error may be responsible. The CDR3 sequence is 12 residues long. Germline V CDR1 and CDR2: MNHNS, SASEGT. Study conclusions and caveats: What rarefaction showed was incomplete sorted-subset sequencing despite large depth. Across a handful of donors, naive CD4 shared 5% to 6.5%, naive CD8 around 3.5%, memory CD4 2.3%, memory CD8 0.4%. Larger estimated richness was generally seen in naive subsets than in memory subsets.

As defined, naive CD8 cells were CD45RO-negative and positively selected for CCR7, with terminally differentiated effector memory CD45RA+ cells excluded. Clones were sequenced by immunoSEQ multiplex PCR, and TCRdb holds only the in-frame ones, with some missing. The data contain approximately 720,000 clones, 92% of them singletons. The J gene is TRBJ2-7, the V gene TRBV6-1; 7 positions agree with TRBD1. The sequence was collected from a young man in good health. Sample: naive CD8+ T cells sorted from blood. The CDR3 spells CASSVLVPGTAF. The CDR3 DNA follows: TGTGCCAGCAGTGTTCTTGTGCCCGGGACAGCTTTC.